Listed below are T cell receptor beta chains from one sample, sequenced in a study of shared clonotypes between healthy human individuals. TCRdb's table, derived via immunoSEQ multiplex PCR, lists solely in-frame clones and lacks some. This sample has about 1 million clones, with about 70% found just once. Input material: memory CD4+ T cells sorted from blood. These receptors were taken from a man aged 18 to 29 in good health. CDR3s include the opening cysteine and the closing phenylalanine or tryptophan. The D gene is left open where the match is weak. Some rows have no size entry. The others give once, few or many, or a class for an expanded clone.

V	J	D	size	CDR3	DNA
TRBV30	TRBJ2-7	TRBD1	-	CAWGVMGTGAYEQYF	TGTGCCTGGGGGGTGATGGGGACAGGGGCCTACGAGCAGTACTTC
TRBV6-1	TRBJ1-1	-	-	CASSEGRGWNTEAFF	TGTGCCAGCAGTGAAGGGAGGGGTTGGAACACTGAAGCTTTCTTT
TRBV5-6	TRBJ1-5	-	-	CASTPSGFNQPQHF	TGTGCCAGCACCCCATCTGGCTTTAATCAGCCCCAGCATTTT
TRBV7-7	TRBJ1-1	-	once	CASSRMIATEAFF	TGTGCTAGCAGCCGGATGATAGCGACTGAAGCTTTCTTT
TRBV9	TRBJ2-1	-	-	CASSLAWGAFNEQFF	TGTGCCAGCAGCTTGGCTTGGGGAGCTTTCAATGAGCAGTTCTTC
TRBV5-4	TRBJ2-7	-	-	CASSFKGGTYEQYF	TGTGCCAGCAGCTTTAAAGGCGGTACCTACGAGCAGTACTTC
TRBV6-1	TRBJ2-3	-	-	CASTGQGLGTDTQYF	TGTGCCAGCACGGGGCAGGGGTTGGGCACAGATACGCAGTATTTT
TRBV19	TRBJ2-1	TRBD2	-	CASRPEGTSGRGPYNEQFF	TGTGCCAGTAGGCCGGAGGGGACTAGCGGGAGAGGCCCCTACAATGAGCAGTTCTTC
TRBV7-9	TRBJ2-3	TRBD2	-	CAVRREGTDTQYF	TGTGCCGTAAGGCGGGAGGGCACAGATACGCAGTATTTT
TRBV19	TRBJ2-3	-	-	CASSIWGLSTDTQYF	TGTGCCAGTAGTATCTGGGGGTTAAGCACAGATACGCAGTATTTT
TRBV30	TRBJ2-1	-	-	CAWSTVEGSYNEQFF	TGTGCCTGGAGTACTGTCGAGGGCTCCTACAATGAGCAGTTCTTC
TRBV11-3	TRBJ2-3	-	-	CASSSNGEDTQYF	TGTGCCAGCAGCTCAAACGGGGAAGATACGCAGTATTTT
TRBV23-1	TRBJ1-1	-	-	CASSQLGTPPNTEAFF	TGCGCCAGCAGTCAATTGGGGACTCCCCCGAACACTGAAGCTTTCTTT
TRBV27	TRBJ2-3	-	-	CASSLARGTTDTQYF	TGTGCCAGCAGTTTAGCTCGTGGGACTACAGATACGCAGTATTTT
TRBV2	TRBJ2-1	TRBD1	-	CASSLSSGQTYNEQFF	TGTGCCAGCAGTCTTTCATCGGGACAGACCTACAATGAGCAGTTCTTC
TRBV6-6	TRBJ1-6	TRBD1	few	CASSVEQGSRSPLHF	TGTGCCAGCAGTGTAGAACAGGGGTCACGATCACCCCTCCACTTT
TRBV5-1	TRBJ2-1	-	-	CASSLDSNEQFF	TGCGCCAGCAGCTTGGATTCCAATGAGCAGTTCTTC
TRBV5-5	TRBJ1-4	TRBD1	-	CASSLGDREREKLFF	TGTGCCAGCAGCTTGGGGGACAGGGAGAGGGAAAAACTGTTTTTT
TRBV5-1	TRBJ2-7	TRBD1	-	CASSPGGTGGNEQYF	TGCGCCAGCAGCCCTGGGGGGACAGGGGGAAACGAGCAGTACTTC
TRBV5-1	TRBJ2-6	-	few	CASSAGATGANVLTF	TGCGCCAGCAGCGCGGGGGCTACTGGGGCCAACGTCCTGACTTTC
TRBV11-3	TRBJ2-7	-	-	CASSRGGRCEQYF	TGTGCCAGCAGCCGGGGAGGAAGATGCGAGCAGTACTTC
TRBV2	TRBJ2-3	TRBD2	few	CATSYSGGKDTQYF	TGTGCCACCAGCTATAGCGGGGGCAAGGATACGCAGTATTTT
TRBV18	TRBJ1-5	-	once	CASSPMGQGGGQPQHF	TGTGCCAGCTCACCCATGGGGCAGGGAGGGGGTCAGCCCCAGCATTTT
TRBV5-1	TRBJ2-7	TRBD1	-	CASALRTGPGEQYF	TGCGCCAGCGCGCTTCGGACAGGGCCGGGCGAGCAGTACTTC
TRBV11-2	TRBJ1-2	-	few	CASSSGHVGYTF	TGTGCCAGCAGCTCGGGACATGTCGGCTACACCTTC
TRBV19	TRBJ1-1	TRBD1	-	CASSIGGQTYTEAFF	TGTGCCAGTAGTATAGGGGGACAGACTTACACTGAAGCTTTCTTT
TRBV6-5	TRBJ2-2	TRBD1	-	CASSYTGTGKNGELFF	TGTGCCAGCAGTTACACCGGGACAGGGAAGAACGGGGAGCTGTTTTTT
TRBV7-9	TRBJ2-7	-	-	CASSQGGNEQYF	TGTGCCAGCAGCCAAGGCGGAAACGAGCAGTACTTC
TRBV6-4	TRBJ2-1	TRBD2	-	CASSATSGSAGVNEQFF	TGTGCCAGCAGTGCAACTAGCGGGAGCGCCGGGGTAAATGAGCAGTTCTTC
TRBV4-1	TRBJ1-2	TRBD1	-	CASSQETGFSYGYTF	TGCGCCAGCAGCCAGGAGACAGGGTTCAGCTATGGCTACACCTTC
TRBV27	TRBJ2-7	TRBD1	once	CASSLGPGQGGYEQYF	TGTGCCAGCAGTCTGGGACCGGGACAGGGAGGTTACGAGCAGTACTTC
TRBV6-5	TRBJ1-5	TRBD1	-	CASSYSGQDSGQPQHF	TGTGCCAGCAGTTACTCGGGACAGGATAGTGGGCAGCCCCAGCATTTT
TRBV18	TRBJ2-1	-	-	CASSRDEGNEQFF	TGTGCCAGCTCCCGAGATGAGGGAAATGAGCAGTTCTTC
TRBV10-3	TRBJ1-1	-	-	CATNLGMNTEAFF	TGTGCCACGAACCTAGGAATGAACACTGAAGCTTTCTTT
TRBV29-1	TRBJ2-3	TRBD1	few	CSVQGRADTQYF	TGCAGCGTACAGGGGCGCGCAGATACGCAGTATTTT
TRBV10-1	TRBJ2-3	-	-	CASSVRVGDTQYF	TGCGCCAGCAGTGTTAGGGTAGGAGATACGCAGTATTTT
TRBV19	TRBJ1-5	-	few	CASSIDLGVLHF	TGTGCCAGTAGTATAGATTTAGGGGTTTTGCATTTT
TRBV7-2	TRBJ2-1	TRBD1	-	CASSLAGTGDNEQFF	TGTGCCAGCAGCTTAGCGGGGACAGGGGACAATGAGCAGTTCTTC
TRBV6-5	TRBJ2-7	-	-	CASRTSAPGSYEQYF	TGTGCCAGCAGGACCTCAGCCCCCGGATCTTACGAGCAGTACTTC
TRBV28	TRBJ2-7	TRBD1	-	CASSSPLRQGAYEQYF	TGTGCCAGCAGTTCCCCCCTCAGACAGGGGGCCTACGAGCAGTACTTC
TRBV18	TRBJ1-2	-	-	CASSPQRDEYGYTF	TGTGCCAGCTCACCACAACGGGATGAATATGGCTACACCTTC
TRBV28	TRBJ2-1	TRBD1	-	CASSSDRGVYNEQFF	TGTGCCAGCAGTAGTGACAGGGGGGTATACAATGAGCAGTTCTTC